This record concerns one T cell receptor beta chain sequence. The target antigen is unknown. Repertoires were generated with immunoSEQ multiplex PCR, while TCRdb's copy carries only in-frame clones and drops some. The profile shows 45,000 to 60,000 clones, about 85% of them singletons. The record originates from a study of T cell responses to AZD1222 COVID-19 vaccine. Study results and caveats: Vaccine-related CD4 TCRs covered spike, predominating at 160-218 and 743-854. Researchers took repertoire samples only after the peak T cell response had come.

V lost 2 bases and J 5 bases, leaving 11 bases between the germline ends. This CDR3 region has 14 residues. Germline lookup yields CDR1 MNHEY and CDR2 SMNVEV (reference sequence). The receptor was derived from an adult in good health. The material was peripheral blood, obtained on day 0 of AZD1222 vaccination. V gene TRBV27 combines with J gene TRBJ2-3, with D unresolved. CDR3 in DNA: TGTGCCAGCAGTTTAAAATTTAATATAGATACGCAGTATTTT. This translates into CASSLKFNIDTQYF.